The sequence of this T cell receptor (beta chain) was determined in a study of T cell responses to AZD1222 COVID-19 vaccine. General observations from the study: AZD1222 recipients seropositive at baseline numbered only five to seven.

This table comes from immunoSEQ multiplex PCR, and its TCRdb copy is limited to in-frame clones, with some not included. The sample has around 130,000 clones, around 84% seen once. This clone was picked up one time. What it binds is unknown. J gave up 4 bases and V 0 bases, and 5 bases lay outside the gene matches. In germline, CDR1 is SGHRS, CDR2 YFSETQ. The CDR3 spans 16 residues. The sample here was peripheral blood, taken on day 0 of AZD1222 vaccination. The chain couples TRBV5-1 to TRBJ2-5, with TRBD2 matching over 11 bases. The clonotype was recovered from an adult in good health. The CDR3 DNA follows: TGCGCCAGCAGCTTGGCCACTAGCGGGAGCACAGAGACCCAGTACTTC. Translating gives CASSLATSGSTETQYF.